The sequence of this T cell receptor (beta chain) was determined in a study of cytomegalovirus exposure and HLA in healthy donors (dated by TCRdb to the late 2010s). Turning to the overall study: An earlier analysis of several hundred of the donors reported 250 to 350 Gb of sequence data and around 110 million unique TCR beta sequences from 150 million to 200 million T cells. Along with the roughly 670-subject first cohort, a separate validation cohort of over a hundred different subjects was used. The number of donors typed differed by locus, with about 629-630 for A, B, C, DRB1 and DQB1, approximately 500 for DQA1, about 610 for DPA1, and some 450 for DPB1. Because of strong linkage in the cohort, five DR-DQ haplotypes were treated as single units for association and clustering. To predict cytomegalovirus infection status, the study combined high-throughput TCR immunosequencing, statistical association of individual TCRs with disease status, and machine learning. The study aimed to test whether signatures of past pathogen exposure could be identified by cataloging public T cell receptors. On average, about 240,000 unique TCR beta nucleotide sequences were sequenced per donor among about 400 genotyped donors of the cohort, with roughly 18% of those sequences being non-productive. A later genetic analysis used genome-wide SNP genotypes for 398 of the 666 donors, treating that subset as a discovery cohort. A later analysis re-analyzed previously published TCR beta repertoires from roughly 630 donors and added high-resolution HLA genotyping to study TCR occurrence patterns. Rather than drawing on any new phenotypic data, the later analysis identified candidate immune exposures from TCR beta sequences and the way those sequences occurred across donors. About 300 gigabases of sequencing data and around 85 million unique TCR sequences made up an early release that covered fewer than 650 HLA-typed donors. In an earlier analysis of a few hundred of the donors, high-throughput TCR beta sequencing was used to judge whether each TCR beta V gene segment behaved as functional or pseudogenic. Every repertoire in the discovery cohort had been generated on one and the same sequencing platform. Donor age, sex, ethnicity and CMV serostatus were compiled together with the repertoire data. HLA typing covered class I and class II loci at four-digit resolution. Among the roughly 400 genotyped donors, 81% belonged to the genetic ancestry cluster associated with self-reported Caucasian donors. The study used immunosequencing to profile the T cell repertoires of several hundred subjects and linked those repertoires to cytomegalovirus serostatus.

Overall results and qualifications from the work: Presence/absence analyses assumed roughly uniform sequencing depth across donors, an assumption that may not hold. In this cohort, only TCR beta chains were sequenced, and detectable features were limited by the absence of alpha or paired-chain data. The only immune exposure information available for the cohort was CMV serostatus. Most TCR sequences were observed very rarely across donors, whereas some public TCRs were present in many individuals. In a later analysis, several top co-occurrence clusters were reported to appear linked to parvovirus B19, influenza, CMV and Epstein-Barr virus. In a later analysis, HLA-associated TCR beta chains were found to be more clonally expanded and to have lower generation probabilities than equally common non-associated chains. Some IMGT-functional V segments, including TRBV6-2 and TRBV6-3, could not be distinguished by the 87-base-pair reads and were therefore excluded. Assigning TCR associations to individual alleles was difficult when HLA alleles, especially DR and DQ, strongly co-occurred. An earlier analysis of 587 of the donors showed that most TCR beta V segments appeared in productive rearrangements either about 90% or about 30% of the time, which broadly matched IMGT annotations. Cytomegalovirus status was reported to be diagnosed by the classifier with high specificity and sensitivity in both the original and validation cohorts. A group of highly shared sequence variants was considered likely to be a technical artifact of the sequencing pipeline. In vitro tests confirmed that a few of the cytomegalovirus-associated TCR beta chains recognize cytomegalovirus antigens. It was suggested by the authors that the approach could potentially be generalized to other disease states and immunological phenotypes. V-gene and J-gene trimming of TCR beta chains was associated with a missense DCLRE1C variant in a later genetic analysis, and the association was replicated in an independent cohort. Because some donors lacked HLA typing at each locus, the association tests relied only on the typed subset. Compared with the approximately 700-donor mean, donors in an Asian-associated ancestry cluster had fewer N-insertions in productive TCRs, according to a later genetic analysis. According to a later analysis, most CMV-associated TCR beta chains appeared to be HLA-restricted, and the HLA associations seemed to be driven largely by CMV exposure. In the study, approximately 160 TCR beta chains were listed as associated with cytomegalovirus. In a later analysis, TCR association rates were found to vary across HLA loci, with the most associated TCRs seen for DRB1 alleles and the fewest for HLA-C alleles. A further reported finding was that TCR beta sequences accurately predicted the HLA-A and HLA-B alleles for most subjects in the first cohort. Linkage disequilibrium might explain the correlated functional status among segregating V segments, but an unknown experimental factor could not be ruled out. Because counts were too low, roughly 18 rarely observed V segments, including chromosome 9 orphons, were left out of the earlier analysis of 500 to 650 of the donors. In a later analysis, 16,951 TCR beta sequences were associated with specific HLA alleles at a false discovery rate of 0.05.

The method was the immunoSEQ multiplex PCR assay. For the multiplex PCR, a mixture combining 60 forward primers for TCR Vbeta segments and 13 reverse primers for TCR Jbeta segments was used. Amplification of the CDR3 region of rearranged TCR beta genes was performed with a multiplex PCR assay on genomic DNA. The Illumina HiSeq System was used to sequence the amplified TCR beta libraries as 87-base-pair reads. In the source study's methods: Across the 500 to 700 repertoires, a later analysis counted about 81 million unique TCR beta chains, roughly 11 million of which were shared by at least two donors. Raw reads were error-corrected and collapsed into unique sequences with a nearest-neighbor algorithm that merged closely related sequences to remove PCR and sequencing errors. V, D and J gene segments were assigned by aligning CDR3 sequences to IMGT reference sequences. For a sequence to be retained, a match of at least six nucleotides to both a V gene segment and a J gene segment was required. Rearrangements were called productive when the CDR3 lacked stop codons and stayed in frame with V and J; all others were non-productive. CDR3 was defined by IMGT convention, running from the second conserved V-encoded cysteine to the conserved J-encoded phenylalanine. Sequences without an unambiguous match to a single V gene segment were excluded from the earlier analysis of 450 to 750 of the donors. An earlier analysis of fewer than 750 of the donors called V segments functional above 56.7% productive rearrangements and segregating when the between-donor standard deviation exceeded 5%. To diagnose cytomegalovirus status from the catalog of TCR beta chain sequences, a statistical classification framework was built. A later analysis assigned V and J genes by comparing TCR nucleotide sequences with IMGT/GENE-DB human TR gene sequences. Using the TCRdist pipeline, a later analysis assigned CDR3 sequences along with most-parsimonious VDJ recombination scenarios. In a later analysis, each TCR beta chain was defined by its CDR3 amino acid sequence together with its V-gene family, and reads lacking a unique V-gene family were excluded. As a way to deal with suspected cross-contamination and a sequencing artifact, a later analysis dropped roughly 620 nucleotide sequences that were highly shared and had low generation probability. In a later analysis, a clonal expansion index was calculated for each public chain from normalized within-repertoire ranks of inferred template counts. In a later analysis, generation probabilities were computed with a VDJ recombination model fitted to out-of-frame rearrangements, and the resulting probabilities were checked against IGoR. In a later analysis, hypergeometric tests were used to score TCR-TCR, TCR-HLA and TCR-CMV co-occurrence, with a repertoire-size bias correction applied to TCR pairs. In a later analysis, false discovery rates were estimated by permuting HLA or CMV assignments 20 times. In a later analysis, co-occurring TCRs were grouped with DBSCAN, and TCRdist sequence similarity was added when clustering was performed within HLA-allele-positive subsets. For co-occurrence clustering, repertoires with fewer than 30,000 or more than 120,000 public chains were excluded, along with five repertoires with anomalous nucleotide sharing. TCRdb holds this immuneACCESS table with in-frame rearrangements only. Some clones are missing; in checked studies, unresolved V genes explain under half, and the rest has no known cause. V and J calls plus clone size are reproduced from that table; the DNA served to infer D and trimming. The sample profile shows 120,000 or so clones; around 78% of them were found once. Around 19% of the sample is in the top ten clones.

A remark on this clone: Its antigen remains unidentified. No base quality values were provided; no much bigger clone lies one nucleotide off.

The CDR3 covers 15 residues, taking in both the cysteine and the phenylalanine. Only the CDR3 portion is preserved as DNA: 45 bases, with reading frame beginning at the first base. The trim is 0 bases for V and 3 bases for J, with a gap of 11 bases between the germline ends. CDR1 and CDR2 were assigned from the germline V gene as SGDLS and YYNGEE. In total, around 600 healthy bone marrow donors made up the cohort. All cohort members were sampled while nominally healthy, although unrecorded immune exposures were likely present. The donor tested CMV seropositive, placing the donor among the 250 to 350 seropositive members of the cohort. A peripheral blood sample was collected from each donor, and TCR beta sequencing was performed on peripheral blood mononuclear cells. Genomic DNA extraction from the blood cell samples was performed with the Qiagen DNeasy Blood Extraction Kit.

The chain is encoded by TRBV9 joined to TRBJ2-3, with the D segment identity uncertain. The receptor was isolated from a man between 18 and 29 years old in good health and CMV-seropositive. The sequencing sample was made of PBMCs. Read as DNA, the sequence is TGTGCCAGCAGCGTAGCAGTTACTACGACAGATACGCAGTATTTT. Protein translation: CASSVAVTTTDTQYF.